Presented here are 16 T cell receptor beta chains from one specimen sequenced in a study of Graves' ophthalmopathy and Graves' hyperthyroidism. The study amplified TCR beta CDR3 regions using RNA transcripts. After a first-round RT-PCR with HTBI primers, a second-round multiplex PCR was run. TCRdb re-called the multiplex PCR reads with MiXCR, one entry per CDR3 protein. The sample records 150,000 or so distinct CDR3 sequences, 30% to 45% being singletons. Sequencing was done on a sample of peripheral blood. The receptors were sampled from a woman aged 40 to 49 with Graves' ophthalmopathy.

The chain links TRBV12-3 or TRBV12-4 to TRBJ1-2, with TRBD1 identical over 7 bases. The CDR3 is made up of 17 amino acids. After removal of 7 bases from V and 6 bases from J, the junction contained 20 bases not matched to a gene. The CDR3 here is CASISPGCPTGDHGYTF. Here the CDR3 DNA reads TGTGCCAGCATTAGTCCGGGGTGTCCAACAGGGGACCATGGCTACACCTTC.

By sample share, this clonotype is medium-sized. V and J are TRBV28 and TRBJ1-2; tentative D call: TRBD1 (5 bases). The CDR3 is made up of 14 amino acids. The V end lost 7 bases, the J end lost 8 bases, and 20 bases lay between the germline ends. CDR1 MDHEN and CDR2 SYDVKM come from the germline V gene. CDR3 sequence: CASNPAGRPGGYTF. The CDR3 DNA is TGTGCCAGCAATCCCGCGGGACGTCCCGGGGGCTACACCTTC.

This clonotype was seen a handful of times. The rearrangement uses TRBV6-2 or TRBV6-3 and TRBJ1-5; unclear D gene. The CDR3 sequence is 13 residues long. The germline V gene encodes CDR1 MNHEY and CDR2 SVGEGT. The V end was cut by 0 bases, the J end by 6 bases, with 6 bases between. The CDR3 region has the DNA TGTGCCAGCAGTTACTCGGAGGGTCAGCCCCAGCATTTT. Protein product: CASSYSEGQPQHF.

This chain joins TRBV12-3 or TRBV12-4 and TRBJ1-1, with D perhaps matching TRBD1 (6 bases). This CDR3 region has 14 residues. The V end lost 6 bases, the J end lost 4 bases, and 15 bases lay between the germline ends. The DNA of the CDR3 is TGTGCCAGCAGCTCCGGGACACGCTTCACTGAAGCTTTCTTT. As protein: CASSSGTRFTEAFF.

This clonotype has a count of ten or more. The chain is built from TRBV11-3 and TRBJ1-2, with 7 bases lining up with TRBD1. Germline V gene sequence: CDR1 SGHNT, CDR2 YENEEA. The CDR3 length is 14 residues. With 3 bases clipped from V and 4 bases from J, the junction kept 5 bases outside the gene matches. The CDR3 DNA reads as TGTGCCAGCAGCTTGATGGGACAGAGCTATGGCTACACCTTC. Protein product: CASSLMGQSYGYTF.

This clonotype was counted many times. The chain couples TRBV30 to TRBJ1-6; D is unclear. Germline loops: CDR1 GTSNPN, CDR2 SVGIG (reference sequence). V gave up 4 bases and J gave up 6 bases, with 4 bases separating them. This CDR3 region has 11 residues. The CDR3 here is CAWNGNSPLHF. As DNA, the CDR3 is TGTGCCTGGAACGGTAATTCACCCCTCCACTTT.

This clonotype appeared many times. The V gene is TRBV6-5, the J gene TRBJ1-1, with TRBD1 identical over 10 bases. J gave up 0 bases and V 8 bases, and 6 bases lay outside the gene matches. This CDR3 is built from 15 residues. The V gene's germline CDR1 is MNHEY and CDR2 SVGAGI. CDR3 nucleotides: TGTGCCAGCGATACCGGGACAGGGGTGAACACTGAAGCTTTCTTT. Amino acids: CASDTGTGVNTEAFF.

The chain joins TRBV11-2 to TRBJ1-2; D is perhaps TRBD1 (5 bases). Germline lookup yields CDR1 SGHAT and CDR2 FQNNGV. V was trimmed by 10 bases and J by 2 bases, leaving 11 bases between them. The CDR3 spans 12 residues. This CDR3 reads CAMGLVNYGYTF. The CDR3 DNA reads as TGTGCCATGGGGCTGGTGAACTATGGCTACACCTTC.

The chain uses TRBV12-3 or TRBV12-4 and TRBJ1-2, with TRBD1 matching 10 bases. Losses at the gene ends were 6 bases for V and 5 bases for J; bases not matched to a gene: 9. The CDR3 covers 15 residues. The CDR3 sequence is CASSPPTGGAYGYTF. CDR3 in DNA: TGTGCCAGCAGCCCCCCGACAGGGGGCGCTTATGGCTACACCTTC.

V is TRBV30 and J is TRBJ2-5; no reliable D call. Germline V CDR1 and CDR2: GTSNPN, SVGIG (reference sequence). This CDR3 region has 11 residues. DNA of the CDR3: TGTGCGTGGCTGGCACAAGAGACCCAGTACTTC. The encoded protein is CAWLAQETQYF.

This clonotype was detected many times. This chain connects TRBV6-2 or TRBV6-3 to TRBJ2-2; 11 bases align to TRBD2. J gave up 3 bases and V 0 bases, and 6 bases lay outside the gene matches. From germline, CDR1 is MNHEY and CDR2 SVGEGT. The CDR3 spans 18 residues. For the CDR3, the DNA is TGTGCCAGCAGTTACTCGATTACTAGCGGGGGTTACACCGGGGAGCTGTTTTTT. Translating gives CASSYSITSGGYTGELFF.

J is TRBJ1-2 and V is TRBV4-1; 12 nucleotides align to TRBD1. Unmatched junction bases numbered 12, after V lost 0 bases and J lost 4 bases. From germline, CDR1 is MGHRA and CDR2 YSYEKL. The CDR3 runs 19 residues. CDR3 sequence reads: CASSQERDGTGGRVYGYTF. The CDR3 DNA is TGCGCCAGCAGCCAAGAAAGAGATGGGACAGGGGGCCGTGTCTATGGCTACACCTTC.

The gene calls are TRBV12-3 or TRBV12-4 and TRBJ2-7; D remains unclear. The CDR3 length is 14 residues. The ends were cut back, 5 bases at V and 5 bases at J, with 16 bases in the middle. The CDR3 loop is CASSRGPRGDEQYF. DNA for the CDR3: TGTGCCAGCAGTCGTGGCCCCCGAGGAGACGAGCAGTACTTC.

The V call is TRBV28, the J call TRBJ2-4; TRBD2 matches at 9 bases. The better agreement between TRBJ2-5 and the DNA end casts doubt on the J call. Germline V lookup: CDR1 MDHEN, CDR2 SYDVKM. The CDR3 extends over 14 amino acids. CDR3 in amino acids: CASSPAGGGETQYF. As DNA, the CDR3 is TGTGCCAGCAGTCCAGCGGGAGGAGGAGAGACCCAGTACTTC.

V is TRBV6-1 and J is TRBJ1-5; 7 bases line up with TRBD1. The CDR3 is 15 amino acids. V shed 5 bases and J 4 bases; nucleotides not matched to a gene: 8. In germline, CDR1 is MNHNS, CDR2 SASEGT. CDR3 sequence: CASSPLRGLNQPQHF. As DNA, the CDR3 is TGTGCCAGCAGTCCATTGAGGGGGCTAAATCAGCCCCAGCATTTT.

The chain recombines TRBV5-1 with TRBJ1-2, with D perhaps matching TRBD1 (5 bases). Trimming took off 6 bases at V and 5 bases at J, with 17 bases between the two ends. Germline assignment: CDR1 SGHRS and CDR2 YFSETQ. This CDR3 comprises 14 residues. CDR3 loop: CASTPLRGGYGYTF. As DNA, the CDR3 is TGCGCCAGCACCCCCTTGCGGGGGGGGTATGGCTACACCTTC.